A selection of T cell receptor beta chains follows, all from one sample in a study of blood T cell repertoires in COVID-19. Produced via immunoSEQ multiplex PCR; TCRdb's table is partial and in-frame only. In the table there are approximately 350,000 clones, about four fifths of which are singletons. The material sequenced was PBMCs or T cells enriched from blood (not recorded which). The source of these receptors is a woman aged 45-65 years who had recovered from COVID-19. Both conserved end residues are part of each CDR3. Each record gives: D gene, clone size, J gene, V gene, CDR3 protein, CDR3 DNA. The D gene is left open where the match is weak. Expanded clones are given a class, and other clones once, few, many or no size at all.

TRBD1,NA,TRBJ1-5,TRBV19,CASRPGQGAPSNQPQHF,TGTGCCTCGCGGCCGGGACAGGGGGCGCCGAGCAATCAGCCCCAGCATTTT
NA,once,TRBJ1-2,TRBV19,CASSISFRGDGYTF,TGTGCCAGTAGTATAAGTTTCCGGGGGGATGGCTACACCTTC
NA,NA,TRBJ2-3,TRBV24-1,CATSESMTDTQYF,TGTGCCACCAGTGAGTCTATGACAGATACGCAGTATTTT
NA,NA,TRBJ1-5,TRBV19,CASKRRGINQPQHF,TGTGCCAGTAAGCGCAGGGGAATTAATCAGCCCCAGCATTTT
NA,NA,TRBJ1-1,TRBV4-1,CASSQVTGNTEAFF,TGCGCCAGCAGCCAAGTGACAGGGAACACTGAAGCTTTCTTT
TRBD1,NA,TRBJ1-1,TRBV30,CAWSVTGGRTEAFF,TGTGCCTGGAGTGTAACAGGGGGCCGGACTGAAGCTTTCTTT
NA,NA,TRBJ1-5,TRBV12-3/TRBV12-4,CASSLVRQPQHF,TGTGCCAGCAGTTTAGTTAGACAGCCCCAGCATTTT
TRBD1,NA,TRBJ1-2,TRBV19,CASSGQVSNYGYTF,TGTGCCAGTAGTGGACAGGTCTCTAACTATGGCTACACCTTC
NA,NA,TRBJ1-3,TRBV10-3,CAISQTHRAGNTIYF,TGTGCCATCAGTCAAACTCACAGGGCTGGAAACACCATATATTTT
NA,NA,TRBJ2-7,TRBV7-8,CASREGPPPYEQYF,TGTGCCAGCAGGGAGGGGCCCCCTCCCTACGAGCAGTACTTC
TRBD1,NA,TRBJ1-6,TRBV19,CASSYGQGNSPLHF,TGTGCCAGTAGCTACGGACAGGGTAATTCACCCCTCCACTTT
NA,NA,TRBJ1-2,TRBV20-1,CSARNVNGYTF,TGCAGTGCGCGGAACGTGAATGGCTACACCTTC
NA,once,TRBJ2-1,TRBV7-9,CASSPPGQAYNEQFF,TGTGCCAGCAGCCCTCCGGGACAAGCTTACAATGAGCAGTTCTTC
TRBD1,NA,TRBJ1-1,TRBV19,CASTQGGLDEAFF,TGTGCCAGTACCCAGGGGGGACTTGATGAAGCTTTCTTT
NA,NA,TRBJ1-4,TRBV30,CAWSAGGNEKLFF,TGTGCCTGGAGTGCGGGGGGTAATGAAAAACTGTTTTTT
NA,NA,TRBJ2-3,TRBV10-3,CATDQGGPTDTQYF,TGTGCCACCGACCAAGGAGGGCCGACAGATACGCAGTATTTT
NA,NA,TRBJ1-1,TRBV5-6,CASSLPLSDTEAFF,TGTGCCAGCAGCTTGCCGTTGAGTGACACTGAAGCTTTCTTT
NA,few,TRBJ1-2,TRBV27,CASSPLGGDGGNYGYTF,TGTGCCAGCAGTCCACTTGGGGGGGACGGAGGCAACTATGGCTACACCTTC